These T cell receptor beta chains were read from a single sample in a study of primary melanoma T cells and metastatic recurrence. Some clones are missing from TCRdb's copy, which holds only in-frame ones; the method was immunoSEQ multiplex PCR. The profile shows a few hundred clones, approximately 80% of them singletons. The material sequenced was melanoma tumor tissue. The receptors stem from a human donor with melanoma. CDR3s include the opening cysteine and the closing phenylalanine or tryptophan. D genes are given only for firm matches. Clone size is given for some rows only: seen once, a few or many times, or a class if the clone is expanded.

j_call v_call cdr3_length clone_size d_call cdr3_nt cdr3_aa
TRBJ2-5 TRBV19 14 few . TGTGCCAGTAGTACCCGCGGCAGCGAGTTGGCCCAGTACTTC CASSTRGSELAQYF
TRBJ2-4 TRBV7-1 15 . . TGTGCCAGCAGCTTCTTTACGGACAGTAAAAACATTCAGTACTTC CASSFFTDSKNIQYF
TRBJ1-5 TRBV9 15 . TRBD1 TGTGCCAGCAGTGGGACAGGTGGTGGTTTTGAGCCCCAGCATTTT CASSGTGGGFEPQHF
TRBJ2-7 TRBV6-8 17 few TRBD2 TGTGCCAGCAGTTCCCCAGGAGTAGCGGGAGGGTTCTACGAGCAGTACTTC CASSSPGVAGGFYEQYF
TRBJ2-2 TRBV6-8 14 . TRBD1 TGTGCCAGCAGTTGGACAGGGGACACCGGGGAGCTGTTTTTT CASSWTGDTGELFF
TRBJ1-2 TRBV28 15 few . TGTGCCAGCAGTTTATCCGCGTCCTCAAGCTATGGCTACACCTTC CASSLSASSSYGYTF
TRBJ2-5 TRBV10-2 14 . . TGCGCCAGCAGTGAGCCGCCCTCACAAGAGACCCAGTACTTC CASSEPPSQETQYF
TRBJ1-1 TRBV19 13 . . TGTGCCAGTAGTCTGCGGTCCAGGACTGAAGCTTTCTTT CASSLRSRTEAFF
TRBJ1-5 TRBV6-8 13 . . TGTGCCAGCAGCTCCAGCCCATCTCAGCCCCAGCATTTT CASSSSPSQPQHF
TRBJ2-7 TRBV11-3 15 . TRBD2 TGTGCCAGCAGCTTAACCCACGGACTAGCGTACGAGCAGTACTTC CASSLTHGLAYEQYF
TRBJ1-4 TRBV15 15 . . TGTGCCACCAGCAGGGACACTGCAACTAATGAAAAACTGTTTTTT CATSRDTATNEKLFF
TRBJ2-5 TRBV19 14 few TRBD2 TGTGCCAGTAGTTTTCTAGCGGACCAAGAGACCCAGTACTTC CASSFLADQETQYF
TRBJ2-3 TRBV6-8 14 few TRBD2 TGTGCCAGCAGTTACACGGGGGGGGCAGATACGCAGTATTTT CASSYTGGADTQYF
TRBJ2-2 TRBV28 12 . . TGTGCCAGCAGTTCCATTGGCGGGGAGCTGTTTTTT CASSSIGGELFF
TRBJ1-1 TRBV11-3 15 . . TGTGCCAGCAGCAAAAGACGAGTGGGAAACACTGAAGCTTTCTTT CASSKRRVGNTEAFF
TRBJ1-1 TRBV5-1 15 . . TGCGCCAGCAGCTTGGGCGACCTACCGAACACTGAAGCTTTCTTT CASSLGDLPNTEAFF
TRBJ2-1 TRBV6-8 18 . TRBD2 TGTGCCAGCTCGGGACTAGCGGGAGGGGCGGGCCTATACAATGAGCAGTTCTTC CASSGLAGGAGLYNEQFF
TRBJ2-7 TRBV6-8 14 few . TGTGCCATCAGGAAAACGGGACTCTCCTACGAGCAGTACTTC CAIRKTGLSYEQYF
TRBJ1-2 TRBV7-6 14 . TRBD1 TGTGCCAGCAGCTTCCCGACAGGGGAAGACGGCTACACCTTC CASSFPTGEDGYTF
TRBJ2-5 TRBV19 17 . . TGTGCCAGTAGTATAGATAGTTTTGGGGGAGTGGGAGAGACCCAGTACTTC CASSIDSFGGVGETQYF